This TCR beta chain was identified in a study of T cell responses to AZD1222 COVID-19 vaccine. Points from the study as a whole: Unmutated variant regions are reportedly the target of nearly half of TCRs that are spike-specific. Spike was spanned by vaccine-associated CD4 TCRs, which were dominant at 160-218 and 743-854. There were mostly white British donors and more females than males, and clonal diversity was possibly underestimated.

With respect to this clone: Its antigen is not identified.

Libraries were prepared by immunoSEQ multiplex PCR; TCRdb keeps only in-frame clonotypes and omits some of them. The data show under 100,000 clones, with 65% to 90% seen just once and approximately 7.9% held by the top ten. V gave up 0 bases and J gave up 4 bases; unmatched junction bases: 4. CDR1 and CDR2 from the germline V gene are SGDLS and YYNGEE. The CDR3 is made up of 14 amino acids. The input for sequencing was peripheral blood, taken on day 0 of AZD1222 vaccination. The chain carries TRBV9 and TRBJ2-7, with 7 positions matching TRBD1. This clonotype was obtained from an adult in good health. The CDR3 DNA sequence: TGTGCCAGCAGCGTAGGAGACAGGGAATACGAGCAGTACTTC. Its protein is CASSVGDREYEQYF.